This T cell receptor (beta chain) is from a study of T cell responses to AZD1222 COVID-19 vaccine. Points from the study as a whole: Among vaccine-associated CD4 TCRs, coverage spanned spike, with dominance at 160-218 and 743-854. A reported finding is that nearly half of spike-specific TCRs target unmutated variant regions.

Points on this clone: No antigen is known for it.

Only in-frame clones appear in the TCRdb table, and some are missing; sequencing was by immunoSEQ multiplex PCR. The sample records about 110,000 clones, less than 90% being singletons. V lost 7 bases, J lost 4 bases, and 17 bases lay in between. CDR1 is SQVTM, CDR2 ANQGSEA, per germline. The CDR3 totals 13 residues. The chain recombines TRBV29-1 with TRBJ2-7; no clear D. The source is an adult in good health. The sample here was peripheral blood, taken on day 0 of AZD1222 vaccination. The CDR3 coding sequence is TGCAGCGCTTCGTACCCCGAAGGTTACGAGCAGTACTTC. Its translation is CSASYPEGYEQYF.